Listed here are 7 T cell receptor beta chains from one sample, sequenced in a study of blood T cell repertoires in COVID-19. Only in-frame clones appear in the TCRdb table, and some are missing; sequencing was by immunoSEQ multiplex PCR. The sample has roughly 200,000 clones, roughly four fifths seen once; the top ten hold 12%. Sequenced sample: PBMCs or T cells enriched from blood (not recorded which). All receptors derive from a man aged 35-49 years who had recovered from COVID-19.

The CDR3 is CASSLAGQGSWRNEQFF. As DNA, the CDR3 is TGCGCCAGCAGCTTGGCGGGACAGGGAAGCTGGAGGAATGAGCAGTTCTTC. This chain connects TRBV5-1 to TRBJ2-1; 9 positions agree with TRBD1. The germline CDR1 and CDR2 sequences are SGHRS and YFSETQ. The CDR3 has 17 residues. V shed 0 bases and J 7 bases; nucleotides not matched to a gene: 11.

CDR3 loop: CASSLGFSYSSYNEQFF. Written as DNA, the CDR3 is TGTGCCAGCAGCTTAGGCTTCTCCTACAGCTCCTACAATGAGCAGTTCTTC. The rearrangement joins TRBV11-3 to TRBJ2-1; D remains ambiguous. The germline V gene has CDR1 SGHNT and CDR2 YENEEA. Between the trimmed V and J ends, which lost 1 base and 0 bases, there was a span of 13 bases. The CDR3 totals 17 residues.

The chain combines TRBV6-5 with TRBJ1-6; no reliable D call. V gave up 0 bases and J gave up 9 bases, with 15 bases separating them. CDR1 is MNHEY, CDR2 SVGAGI, per germline. The CDR3 is made up of 16 amino acids. The CDR3 region is CASSYSGDPRASPLHF. The DNA for the CDR3 is TGTGCCAGCAGTTACTCAGGAGACCCGCGGGCTTCACCCCTCCACTTT.

This clone was detected many times. The J gene is TRBJ1-2, the V gene TRBV13, with D perhaps TRBD1 (6 bases). Germline lookup yields CDR1 PRHDT and CDR2 FYEKMQ (reference sequence). CDR3 length: 12 amino acids. The V end was cut by 8 bases, the J end by 2 bases, with 9 bases between. Here the CDR3 DNA reads TGTGCCAGCTCGACAGGCAACTATGGCTACACCTTC. Encoded protein: CASSTGNYGYTF. Filled out from reference TRBV13 and TRBJ1-2, the complete variable domain reads AAGVIQSPRHLIKEKRETATLKCYPIPRHDTVYWYQQGPGQDPQFLISFYEKMQSDKGSIPDRFSAQQFSDYHSELNMSSLELGDSALYFCASSTGNYGYTFGSGTRLTVV.

J is TRBJ1-3 and V is TRBV3-1 (or the pseudogene TRBV3-2); no firm D call. The germline V and J ends were trimmed by 1 base and 7 bases, with 14 bases remaining between them. The germline CDR1 and CDR2 sequences are LGHDT and YNNKEL (reference sequence). There are 15 residues in the CDR3. The CDR3 DNA reads TGTGCCAGCAGCCAAGTCTGGGGTAGCGGGAACACCATATATTTT. It encodes CASSQVWGSGNTIYF.

In regard to this clone: The sample carries other DNA sequences with the same CDR3. The gene calls are TRBV18 and TRBJ1-2; 12 nucleotides match TRBD1. V dropped 0 bases and J dropped 8; count of bases not matched to a gene: 4. The germline CDR1 and CDR2 sequences are KGHSH and LQKENI. This CDR3 is 15 amino acids long. CDR3 protein: CASSPPGQGAEGYTF. The CDR3 DNA reads as TGTGCCAGCTCACCACCGGGACAGGGGGCGGAGGGCTACACCTTC.

The chain employs TRBV27 and TRBJ2-7, with 8 bases matching TRBD2. Germline lookup yields CDR1 MNHEY and CDR2 SMNVEV (reference sequence). Trimming at V came to 5 bases and at J to 4 bases, leaving 7 bases not matched to a gene. The length of the CDR3 is 14 residues. The CDR3 DNA follows: TGTGCCAGCAGTCCCCGGGCGGGAGGATACGAGCAGTACTTC. Residues: CASSPRAGGYEQYF.